This entry is about one TCR beta chain. These data come from a study of shared T cell receptors in the human thymus. Produced via immunoSEQ multiplex PCR; TCRdb's table is partial and in-frame only. The table has approximately 580,000 clones, 70% to 80% seen once. The length of the CDR3 is 16 residues. The V end lost 5 bases, the J end lost 4 bases, and 21 bases lay between the germline ends. Germline CDR1 and CDR2: SEHNR and FQNEAQ (reference sequence). The same sample was also studied in work on human thymus T cells. As that report states: Infants served as donors; they were healthy and Finnish and were having corrective surgery for congenital heart defects. The study used thymus tissue resected during corrective heart surgery. Thymic and blood repertoires appeared to carry a bias in their V and J gene usage. Related studies noted strongly shared thymic repertoires across unrelated people.

This sequence originates from a boy younger than two with a congenital heart defect. This sequence joins TRBV7-9 and TRBJ2-7, with a possible D match to TRBD2 (6 bases). Source material: thymocytes. The CDR3 spells CASSPVGGAGPYEQYF. The CDR3 coding sequence is TGTGCCAGCAGCCCGGTGGGTGGGGCGGGACCATACGAGCAGTACTTC.